This T cell receptor beta chain was sequenced for a study of T cell changes during pregnancy in multiple sclerosis. The table came from immunoSEQ multiplex PCR; TCRdb's copy has only in-frame clones and leaves some out. The repertoire includes about 38,000 clones, about 95% of them detected once, and roughly 0.4% sits in the top ten. Losses at the gene ends were 0 bases for V and 8 bases for J; bases not matched to a gene: 8. This CDR3 has 15 residues. CDR1 and CDR2 (germline): MNHEY, SVGAGI. The specimen was CD4+ T cells from peripheral blood mononuclear cells, collected in the second trimester of pregnancy. The TCR comes from a female donor with multiple sclerosis, enrolled in a pregnancy study. This chain links TRBV6-5 with TRBJ1-2, with 8 bases matching TRBD1. CDR3 DNA sequence: TGTGCCAGCAGTTACTCGGGGCAGGGGGCGTCGGGCTACACCTTC. Its protein product is CASSYSGQGASGYTF.